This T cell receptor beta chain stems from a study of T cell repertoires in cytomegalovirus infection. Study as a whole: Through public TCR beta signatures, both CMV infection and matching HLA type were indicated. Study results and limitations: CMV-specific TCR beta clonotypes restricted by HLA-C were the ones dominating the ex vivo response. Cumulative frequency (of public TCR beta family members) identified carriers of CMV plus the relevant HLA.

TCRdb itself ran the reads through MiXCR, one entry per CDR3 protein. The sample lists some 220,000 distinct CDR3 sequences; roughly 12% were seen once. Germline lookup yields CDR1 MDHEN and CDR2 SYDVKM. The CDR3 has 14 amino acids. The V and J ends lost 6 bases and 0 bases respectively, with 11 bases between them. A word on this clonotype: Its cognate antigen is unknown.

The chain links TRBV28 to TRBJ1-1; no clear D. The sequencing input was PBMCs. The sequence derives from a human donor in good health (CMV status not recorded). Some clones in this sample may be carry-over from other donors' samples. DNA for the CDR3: TGTGCCAGCAGAATGGGGAGTTTGAACACTGAAGCTTTCTTT. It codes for CASRMGSLNTEAFF.